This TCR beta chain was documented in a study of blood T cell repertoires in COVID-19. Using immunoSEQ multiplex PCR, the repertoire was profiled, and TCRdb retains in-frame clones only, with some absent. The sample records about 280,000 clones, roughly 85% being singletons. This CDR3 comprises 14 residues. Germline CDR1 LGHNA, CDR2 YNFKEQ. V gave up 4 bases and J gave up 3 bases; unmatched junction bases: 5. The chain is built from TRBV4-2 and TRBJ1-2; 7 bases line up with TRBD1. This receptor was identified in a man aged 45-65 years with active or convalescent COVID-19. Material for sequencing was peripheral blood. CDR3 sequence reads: CASSRRQGDYGYTF. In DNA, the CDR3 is TGTGCCAGCAGCCGGCGACAGGGAGACTATGGCTACACCTTC.